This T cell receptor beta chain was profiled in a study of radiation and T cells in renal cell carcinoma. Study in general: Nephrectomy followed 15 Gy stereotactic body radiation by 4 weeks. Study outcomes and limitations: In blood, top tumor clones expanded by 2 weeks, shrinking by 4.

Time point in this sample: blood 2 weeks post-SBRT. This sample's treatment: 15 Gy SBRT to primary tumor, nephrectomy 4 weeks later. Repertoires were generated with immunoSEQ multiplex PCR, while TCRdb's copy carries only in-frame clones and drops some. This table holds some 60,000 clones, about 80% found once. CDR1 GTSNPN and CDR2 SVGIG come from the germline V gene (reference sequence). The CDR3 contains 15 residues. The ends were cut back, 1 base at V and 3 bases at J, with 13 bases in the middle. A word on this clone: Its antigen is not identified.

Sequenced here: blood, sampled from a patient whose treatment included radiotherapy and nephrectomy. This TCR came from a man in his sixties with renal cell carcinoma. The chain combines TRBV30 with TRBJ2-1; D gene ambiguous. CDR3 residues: CAWSGVVTYYNEQFF. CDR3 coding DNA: TGTGCCTGGAGTGGAGTAGTTACCTACTACAATGAGCAGTTCTTC.